This T cell receptor (beta chain) derives from a study of post-analysis software for immune sequencing data. Study-level points and caveats: Compared with controls, patients had more of about 5 TRBV segments, including TRBV5-6, TRBV5-1 and TRBV20-1. Multiple sclerosis patients had significantly lower normalized Chao1 diversity than controls.

For this clonotype: As yet, its antigen is unknown.

cDNA libraries for TCR beta contained unique molecular identifiers. It was from roughly 0.93 to 9.6 million T cells that roughly 0.5 million cDNA molecules came. TCRdb re-derived calls from the PCR reads in MiXCR, one entry per CDR3 protein. The sample yields roughly 800,000 distinct CDR3 sequences, 35% to 55% seen once. Germline V gene lookup returns CDR1 SGHKS and CDR2 YYEKEE (reference sequence). J lost 4 bases, V lost 0 bases, and 11 bases had no gene match. The CDR3 covers 17 residues. Sequenced sample: blood. The genes are TRBV5-5 and TRBJ2-5; 8 nucleotides align to TRBD2. The sequence came from a girl aged 10 to 17 with multiple sclerosis. CDR3 in amino acids: CASSLVLAGRELETQYF. In DNA, the CDR3 is TGTGCCAGCAGCTTGGTGCTAGCGGGCCGAGAGTTAGAGACCCAGTACTTC.